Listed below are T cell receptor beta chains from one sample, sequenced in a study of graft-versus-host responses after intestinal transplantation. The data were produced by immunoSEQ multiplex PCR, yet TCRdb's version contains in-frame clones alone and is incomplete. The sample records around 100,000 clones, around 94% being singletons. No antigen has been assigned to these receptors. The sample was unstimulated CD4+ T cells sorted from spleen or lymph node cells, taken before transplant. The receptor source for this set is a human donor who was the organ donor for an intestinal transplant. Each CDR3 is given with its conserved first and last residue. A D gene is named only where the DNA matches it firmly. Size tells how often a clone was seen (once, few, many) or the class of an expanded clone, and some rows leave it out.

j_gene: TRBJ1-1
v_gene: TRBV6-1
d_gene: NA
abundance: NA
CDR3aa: CASSWFGVGEVEAFF
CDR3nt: TGTGCCAGCAGTTGGTTCGGAGTGGGGGAGGTAGAAGCTTTCTTT

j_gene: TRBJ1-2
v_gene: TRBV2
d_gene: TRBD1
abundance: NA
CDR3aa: CASSIGTGYGYTF
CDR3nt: TGTGCCAGCAGCATCGGGACAGGGTATGGCTACACCTTC

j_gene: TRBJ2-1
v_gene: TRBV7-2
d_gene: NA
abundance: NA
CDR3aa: CASSLVGTRSHNEQFF
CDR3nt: TGTGCCAGCAGCTTAGTAGGCACTAGGAGCCATAATGAGCAGTTCTTC

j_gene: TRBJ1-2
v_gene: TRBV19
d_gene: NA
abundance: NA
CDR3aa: CASSVSGDYGYTF
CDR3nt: TGTGCCAGTAGTGTCTCAGGGGACTATGGCTACACCTTC

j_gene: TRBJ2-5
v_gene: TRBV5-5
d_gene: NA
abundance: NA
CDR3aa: CASSLPEGQETQYF
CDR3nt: TGTGCCAGCAGCTTGCCGGAAGGGCAAGAGACCCAGTACTTC

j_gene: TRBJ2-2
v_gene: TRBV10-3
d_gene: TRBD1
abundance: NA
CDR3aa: CATRTGGTGELFF
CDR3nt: TGTGCCACCCGGACAGGGGGAACCGGGGAGCTGTTTTTT

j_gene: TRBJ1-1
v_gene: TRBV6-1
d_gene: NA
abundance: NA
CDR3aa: CASSGPTGKGNTEAFF
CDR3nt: TGTGCCAGCAGTGGCCCCACGGGGAAGGGGAACACTGAAGCTTTCTTT

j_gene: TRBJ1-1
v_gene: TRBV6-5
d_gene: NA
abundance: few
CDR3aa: CASSYSRGLSAEAFF
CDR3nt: TGTGCCAGCAGTTACTCTAGGGGTCTCAGCGCTGAAGCTTTCTTT

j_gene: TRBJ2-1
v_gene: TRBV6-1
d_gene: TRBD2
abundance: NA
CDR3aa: CASRPGLAINEQFF
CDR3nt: TGTGCCAGCAGGCCGGGACTAGCGATTAATGAGCAGTTCTTC

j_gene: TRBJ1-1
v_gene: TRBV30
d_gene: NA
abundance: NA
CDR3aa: CAWSVQGNTEAFF
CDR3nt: TGTGCCTGGAGTGTACAGGGGAACACTGAAGCTTTCTTT

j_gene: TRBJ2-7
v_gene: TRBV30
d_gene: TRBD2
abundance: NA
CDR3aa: CAFGTSGFYEQYF
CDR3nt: TGTGCCTTCGGCACTAGCGGCTTCTACGAGCAGTACTTC

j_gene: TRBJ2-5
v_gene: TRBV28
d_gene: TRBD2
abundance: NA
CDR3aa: CASSSGGVTQETQYF
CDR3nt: TGTGCCAGCAGCTCGGGAGGGGTGACTCAGGAGACCCAGTACTTC

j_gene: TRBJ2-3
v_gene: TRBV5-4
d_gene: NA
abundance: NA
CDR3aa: CASSLWSLGAQDTQYF
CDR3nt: TGTGCCAGCAGCTTGTGGAGCCTTGGGGCACAAGATACGCAGTATTTT

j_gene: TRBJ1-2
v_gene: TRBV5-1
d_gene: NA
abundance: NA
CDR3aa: CASSLAQGTHGYTF
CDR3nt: TGCGCCAGCAGCTTGGCACAAGGTACCCATGGCTACACCTTC

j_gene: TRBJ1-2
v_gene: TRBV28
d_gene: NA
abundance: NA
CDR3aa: CASSTPDGYTF
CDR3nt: TGTGCCAGCAGTACCCCGGATGGCTACACCTTC

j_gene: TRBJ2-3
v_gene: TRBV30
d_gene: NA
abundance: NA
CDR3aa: CAWSVGHTDTQYF
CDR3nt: TGTGCCTGGAGTGTGGGACACACAGATACGCAGTATTTT

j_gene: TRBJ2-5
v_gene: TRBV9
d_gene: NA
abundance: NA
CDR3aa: CASSSQGMGKQETQYF
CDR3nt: TGTGCCAGCAGCTCCCAGGGGATGGGGAAACAAGAGACCCAGTACTTC

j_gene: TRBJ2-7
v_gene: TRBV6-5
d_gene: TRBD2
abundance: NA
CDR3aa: CASSSGTSGRYEQYF
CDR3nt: TGTGCCAGCAGTTCCGGGACTAGCGGGAGATACGAGCAGTACTTC

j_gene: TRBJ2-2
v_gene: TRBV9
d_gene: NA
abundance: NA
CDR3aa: CASSVASSDGPPGTGELFF
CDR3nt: TGTGCCAGCAGCGTAGCTAGTTCTGATGGCCCACCGGGCACCGGGGAGCTGTTTTTT

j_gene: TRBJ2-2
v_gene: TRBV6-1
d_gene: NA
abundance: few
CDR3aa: CASSNTGELFF
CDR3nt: TGTGCCAGCAGTAACACCGGGGAGCTGTTTTTT

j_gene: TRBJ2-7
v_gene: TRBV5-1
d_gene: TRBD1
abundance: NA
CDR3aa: CASSWMTGGSYEQYF
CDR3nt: TGCGCCAGCAGCTGGATGACAGGGGGGAGCTACGAGCAGTACTTC

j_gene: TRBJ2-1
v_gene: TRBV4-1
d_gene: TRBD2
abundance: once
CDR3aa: CASSLSGSGPYNEQFF
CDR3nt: TGCGCCAGCAGTCTTAGCGGGAGTGGGCCCTACAATGAGCAGTTCTTC

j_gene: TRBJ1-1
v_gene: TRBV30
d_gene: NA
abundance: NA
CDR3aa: CAWSVQGNTEAFF
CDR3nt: TGTGCCTGGAGTGTACAGGGAAACACTGAAGCTTTCTTT

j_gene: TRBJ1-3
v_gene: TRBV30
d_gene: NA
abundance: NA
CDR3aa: CAWDVAGNTIYF
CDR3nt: TGTGCCTGGGACGTAGCTGGAAACACCATATATTTT

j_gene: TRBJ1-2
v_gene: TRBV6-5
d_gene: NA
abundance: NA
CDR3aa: CASSYKGLYGYTF
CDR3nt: TGTGCCAGCAGTTACAAGGGGCTCTATGGCTACACCTTC

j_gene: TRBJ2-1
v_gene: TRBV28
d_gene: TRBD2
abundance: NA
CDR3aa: CASSHVPGTSGRGSSYNEQFF
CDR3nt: TGTGCCAGCAGTCACGTCCCCGGGACTAGCGGGAGAGGGAGCTCCTACAATGAGCAGTTCTTC

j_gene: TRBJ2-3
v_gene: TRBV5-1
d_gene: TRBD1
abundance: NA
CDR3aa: CASSLSGTGGADTQYF
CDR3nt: TGCGCCAGCAGCTTGTCAGGGACAGGGGGCGCAGATACGCAGTATTTT

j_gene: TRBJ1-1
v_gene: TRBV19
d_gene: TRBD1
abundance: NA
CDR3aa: CASSNRGNTEAFF
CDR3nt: TGTGCCAGTAGTAACAGGGGCAACACTGAAGCTTTCTTT

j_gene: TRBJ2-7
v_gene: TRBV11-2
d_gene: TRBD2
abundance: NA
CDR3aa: CASRGLTSGRASSSYEQYF
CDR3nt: TGTGCCAGCAGGGGATTGACTAGCGGGAGGGCCTCGAGCTCCTACGAGCAGTACTTC

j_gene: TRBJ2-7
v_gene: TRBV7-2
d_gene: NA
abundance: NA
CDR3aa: CASSLLRDNSYEQYF
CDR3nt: TGTGCCAGCAGCTTACTCCGGGACAACTCCTACGAGCAGTACTTC

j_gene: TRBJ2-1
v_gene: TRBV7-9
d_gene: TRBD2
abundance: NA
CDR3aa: CASSLRAGSYNEQFF
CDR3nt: TGTGCCAGCAGCTTAAGAGCGGGGAGCTACAATGAGCAGTTCTTC

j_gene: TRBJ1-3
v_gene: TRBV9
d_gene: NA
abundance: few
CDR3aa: CASSVDSGNTIYF
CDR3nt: TGTGCCAGCAGCGTAGACTCTGGAAACACCATATATTTT

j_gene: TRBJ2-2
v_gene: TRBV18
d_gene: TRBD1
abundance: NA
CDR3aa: CASSPTGVTGELFF
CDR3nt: TGTGCCAGCTCACCCACAGGGGTCACCGGGGAGCTGTTTTTT

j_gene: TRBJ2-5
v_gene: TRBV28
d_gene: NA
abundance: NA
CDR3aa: CASSLKETQYF
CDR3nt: TGTGCCAGCAGTTTAAAAGAGACCCAGTACTTC

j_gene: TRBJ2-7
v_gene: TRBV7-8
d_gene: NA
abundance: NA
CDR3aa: CASSSQQGTIYEQYF
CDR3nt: TGTGCCAGCAGCTCCCAACAGGGGACTATCTACGAGCAGTACTTC

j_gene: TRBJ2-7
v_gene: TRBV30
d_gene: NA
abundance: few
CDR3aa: CAWSAPEGDWAGSSYEQYF
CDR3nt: TGTGCCTGGAGTGCCCCTGAGGGCGACTGGGCTGGTAGCTCCTACGAGCAGTACTTC